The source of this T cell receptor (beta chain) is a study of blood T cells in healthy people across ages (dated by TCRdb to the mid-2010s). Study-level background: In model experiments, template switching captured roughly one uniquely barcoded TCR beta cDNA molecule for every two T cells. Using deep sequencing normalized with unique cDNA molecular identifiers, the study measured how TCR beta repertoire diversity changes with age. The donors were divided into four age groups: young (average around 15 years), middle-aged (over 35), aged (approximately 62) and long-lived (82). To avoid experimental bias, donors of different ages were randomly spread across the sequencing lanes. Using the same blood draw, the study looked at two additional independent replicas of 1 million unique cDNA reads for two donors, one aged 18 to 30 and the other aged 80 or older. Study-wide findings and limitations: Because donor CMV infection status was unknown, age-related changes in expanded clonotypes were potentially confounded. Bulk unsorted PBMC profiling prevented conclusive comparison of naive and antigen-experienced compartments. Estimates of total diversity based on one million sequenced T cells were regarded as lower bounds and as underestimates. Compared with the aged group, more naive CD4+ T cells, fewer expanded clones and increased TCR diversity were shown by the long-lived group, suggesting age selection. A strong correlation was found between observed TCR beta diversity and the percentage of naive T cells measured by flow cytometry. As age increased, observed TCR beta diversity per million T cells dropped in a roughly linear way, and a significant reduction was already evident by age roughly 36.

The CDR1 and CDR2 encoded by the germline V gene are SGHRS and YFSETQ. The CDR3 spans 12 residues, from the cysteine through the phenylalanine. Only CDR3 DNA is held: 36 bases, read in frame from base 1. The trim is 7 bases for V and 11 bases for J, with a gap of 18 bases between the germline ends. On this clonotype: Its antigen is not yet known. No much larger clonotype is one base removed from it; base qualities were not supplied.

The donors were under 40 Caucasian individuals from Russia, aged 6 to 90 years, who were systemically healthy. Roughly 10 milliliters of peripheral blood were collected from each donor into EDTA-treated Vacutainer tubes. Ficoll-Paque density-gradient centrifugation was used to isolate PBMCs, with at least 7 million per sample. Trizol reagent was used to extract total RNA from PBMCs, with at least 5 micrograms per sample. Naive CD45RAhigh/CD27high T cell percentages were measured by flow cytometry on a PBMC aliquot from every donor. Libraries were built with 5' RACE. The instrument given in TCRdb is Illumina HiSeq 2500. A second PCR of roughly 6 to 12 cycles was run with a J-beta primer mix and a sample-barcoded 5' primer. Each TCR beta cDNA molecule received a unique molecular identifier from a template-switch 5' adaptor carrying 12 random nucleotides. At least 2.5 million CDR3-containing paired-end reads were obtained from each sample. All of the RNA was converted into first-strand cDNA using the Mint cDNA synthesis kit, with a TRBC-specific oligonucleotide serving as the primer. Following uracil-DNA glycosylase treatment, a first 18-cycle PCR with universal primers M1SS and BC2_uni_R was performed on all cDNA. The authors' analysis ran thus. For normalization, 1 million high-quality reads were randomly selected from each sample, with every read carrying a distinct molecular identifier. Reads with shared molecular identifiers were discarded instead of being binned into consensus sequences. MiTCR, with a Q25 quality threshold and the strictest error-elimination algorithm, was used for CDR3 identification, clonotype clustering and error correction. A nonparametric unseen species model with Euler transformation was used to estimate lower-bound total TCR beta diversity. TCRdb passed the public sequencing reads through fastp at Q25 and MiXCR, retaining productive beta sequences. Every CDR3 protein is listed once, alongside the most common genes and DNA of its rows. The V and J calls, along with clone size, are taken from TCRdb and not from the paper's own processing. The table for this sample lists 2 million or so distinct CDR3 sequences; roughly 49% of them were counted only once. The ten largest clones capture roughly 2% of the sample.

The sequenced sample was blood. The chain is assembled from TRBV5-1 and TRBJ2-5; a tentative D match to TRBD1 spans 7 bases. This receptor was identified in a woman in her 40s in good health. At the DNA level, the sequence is TGCGCCAGCCGACAGGGAGGCGCTGAGCAGTACTTC. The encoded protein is CASRQGGAEQYF.